A few counts support the clone carrying this T cell receptor beta chain. Its antigen is not known. The data are from a study of cytotoxic CD8 clonotypes in ibrutinib-treated CLL. Overall study context: Included were about a dozen relapsed/refractory and over 14 treatment-naive patients, of whom 17 to 18 were IGHV unmutated. Findings and limits, study-wide: In sustained-remission versus progressing patients, sampling times differed.

Clones were read by immunoSEQ multiplex PCR, and TCRdb kept only the in-frame ones, dropping some. The data hold some 290,000 clones, with around four fifths observed a single time. Genomic DNA in an amount of around 2 micrograms was extracted from cryopreserved PBMCs and used for the preparation of TCR beta libraries. The clonotype was recovered from a human donor with chronic lymphocytic leukemia. The source was PBMCs, collected before ibrutinib treatment.

This CDR3 reads CASSLWSGRSKETQYF. For the CDR3, the DNA is TGTGCCAGCAGTTTATGGTCGGGTCGGTCCAAGGAGACCCAGTACTTC. The chain couples TRBV27 to TRBJ2-5; D remains ambiguous. The CDR3 loop spans 16 amino acids. Germline CDR1 MNHEY, CDR2 SMNVEV (reference sequence). The ends were cut back, 1 base at V and 5 bases at J, with 17 bases in the middle.